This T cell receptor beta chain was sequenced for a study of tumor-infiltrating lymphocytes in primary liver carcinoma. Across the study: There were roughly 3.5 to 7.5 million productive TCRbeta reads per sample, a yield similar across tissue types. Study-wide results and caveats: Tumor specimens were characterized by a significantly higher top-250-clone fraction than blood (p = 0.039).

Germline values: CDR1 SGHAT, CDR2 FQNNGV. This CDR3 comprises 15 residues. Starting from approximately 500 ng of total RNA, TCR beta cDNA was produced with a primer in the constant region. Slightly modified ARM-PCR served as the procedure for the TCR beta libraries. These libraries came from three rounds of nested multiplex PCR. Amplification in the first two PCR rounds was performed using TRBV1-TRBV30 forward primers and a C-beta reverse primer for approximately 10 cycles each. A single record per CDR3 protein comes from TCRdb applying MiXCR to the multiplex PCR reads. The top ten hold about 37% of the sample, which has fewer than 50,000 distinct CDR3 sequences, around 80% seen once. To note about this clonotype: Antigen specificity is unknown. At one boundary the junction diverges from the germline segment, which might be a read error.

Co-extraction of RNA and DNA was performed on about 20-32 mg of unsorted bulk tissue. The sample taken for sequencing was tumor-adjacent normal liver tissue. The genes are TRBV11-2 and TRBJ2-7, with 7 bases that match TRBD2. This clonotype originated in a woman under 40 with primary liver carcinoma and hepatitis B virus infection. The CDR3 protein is CAISSLGGAIYEQYF. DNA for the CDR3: TGTGCCATCAGCTCACTGGGAGGGGCCATCTACGAGCAGTACTTC.